Listed below are T cell receptor beta chains from one sample, sequenced in a study of blood T cell repertoires in COVID-19. Repertoires were generated with immunoSEQ multiplex PCR, while TCRdb's copy carries only in-frame clones and drops some. This sample has fewer than 450,000 clones, with around 90% found just once. The sequenced material came from PBMCs or T cells enriched from blood (not recorded which). Source of these receptors: a woman between 40 and 50 years old with acute COVID-19. The CDR3 runs from the conserved cysteine through the conserved F or W. Fields, in order: J gene, V gene, D gene, clone size, CDR3 DNA, CDR3 protein. The D gene is left open where the match is weak. Clone size is shown for a subset of rows, as once, few, many or a class of expanded clone.

j_call: TRBJ2-1
v_call: TRBV11-3
d_call: TRBD2
clone_size: .
cdr3_nt: TGTGCCAGCAGCAGTCGCTCTGAGGGACTAGCCCCGGGTAATGAGCAGTTCTTC
cdr3_aa: CASSSRSEGLAPGNEQFF

j_call: TRBJ1-1
v_call: TRBV5-1
d_call: .
clone_size: .
cdr3_nt: TGCGCCAGCAGCTTCGCCGGGAGCGAAGCTTTCTTT
cdr3_aa: CASSFAGSEAFF

j_call: TRBJ1-4
v_call: TRBV2
d_call: .
clone_size: .
cdr3_nt: TGTGCCAGCAGTGCCGGGACTAATGAAAAACTGTTTTTT
cdr3_aa: CASSAGTNEKLFF

j_call: TRBJ2-6
v_call: TRBV14
d_call: .
clone_size: .
cdr3_nt: TGTGCCAGCAGCCCAACAGGGCCTACCGGGGCCAACGTCCTGACTTTC
cdr3_aa: CASSPTGPTGANVLTF

j_call: TRBJ1-4
v_call: TRBV4-1
d_call: TRBD1
clone_size: .
cdr3_nt: TGCGCCAGCAGCCGCCTAGGGACAGGGGTCTCTGAAAAACTGTTTTTT
cdr3_aa: CASSRLGTGVSEKLFF

j_call: TRBJ1-6
v_call: TRBV5-6
d_call: TRBD1
clone_size: once
cdr3_nt: TGTGCCAGCAGCACCCTGGACAGGGCGCCCCTCCACTTT
cdr3_aa: CASSTLDRAPLHF

j_call: TRBJ2-1
v_call: TRBV19
d_call: .
clone_size: .
cdr3_nt: TGTGCCAGTAGTTCCCTCGGGCGGGCCCCCCAGATGAGCTCCTACAATGAGCAGTTCTTC
cdr3_aa: CASSSLGRAPQMSSYNEQFF

j_call: TRBJ1-4
v_call: TRBV2
d_call: .
clone_size: .
cdr3_nt: TGTGCCAGCAGTGAATTAGGGGGAACTAATGAAAAACTGTTTTTT
cdr3_aa: CASSELGGTNEKLFF

j_call: TRBJ1-5
v_call: TRBV20-1
d_call: .
clone_size: .
cdr3_nt: TGCAGTGCTAGTCATGGGGGGTGGGATCAGCCCCAGCATTTT
cdr3_aa: CSASHGGWDQPQHF

j_call: TRBJ1-1
v_call: TRBV19
d_call: TRBD1
clone_size: .
cdr3_nt: TGTGCCAGTAGTCCAACCCCGGGACAGGGTAACACTGAAGCTTTCTTT
cdr3_aa: CASSPTPGQGNTEAFF

j_call: TRBJ1-2
v_call: TRBV24-1
d_call: .
clone_size: .
cdr3_nt: TGTGCCACCACCCGGGGGGACTATGGCTACACCTTC
cdr3_aa: CATTRGDYGYTF

j_call: TRBJ1-1
v_call: TRBV5-1
d_call: TRBD1
clone_size: .
cdr3_nt: TGCGCCAGCAGCTTGGAAGGGACAGGGCAAATGAACACTGAAGCTTTCTTT
cdr3_aa: CASSLEGTGQMNTEAFF

j_call: TRBJ1-5
v_call: TRBV6-5
d_call: .
clone_size: many
cdr3_nt: TGTGCCAGCAGTTCGGACAAGGGGCAGCCCCAGCATTTT
cdr3_aa: CASSSDKGQPQHF

j_call: TRBJ1-4
v_call: TRBV20-1
d_call: .
clone_size: .
cdr3_nt: TGCAGTGCTAGTCGGCCCCCTAGGCCCCAGGGTCGTGAAAAACTGTTTTTT
cdr3_aa: CSASRPPRPQGREKLFF

j_call: TRBJ2-3
v_call: TRBV12-3/TRBV12-4
d_call: .
clone_size: once
cdr3_nt: TGTGCCAGCAGGAAGACAGGCACAGATACGCAGTATTTT
cdr3_aa: CASRKTGTDTQYF

j_call: TRBJ1-2
v_call: TRBV11-2
d_call: .
clone_size: few
cdr3_nt: TGTGCCAGCAGCTCCAGGAAAAGTTCTAACTATGGCTACACCTTC
cdr3_aa: CASSSRKSSNYGYTF

j_call: TRBJ1-1
v_call: TRBV5-4
d_call: TRBD1
clone_size: .
cdr3_nt: TGTGCCAGCAGCTCAGGGACAGGGGGCGTTGGCGCTGAAGCTTTCTTT
cdr3_aa: CASSSGTGGVGAEAFF

j_call: TRBJ2-7
v_call: TRBV13
d_call: TRBD2
clone_size: .
cdr3_nt: TGTGCCAGCAGCTACGGACGGGGGGCCTACGAGCAGTACTTC
cdr3_aa: CASSYGRGAYEQYF

j_call: TRBJ2-5
v_call: TRBV20-1
d_call: TRBD2
clone_size: .
cdr3_nt: TGCAGTGCTAGTCCCCGGACTAGCGGCCAAGAGACCCAGTACTTC
cdr3_aa: CSASPRTSGQETQYF

j_call: TRBJ1-2
v_call: TRBV27
d_call: .
clone_size: .
cdr3_nt: TGTGCCAGCAGACGGAGGGAGGGCTATGGCTACACCTTC
cdr3_aa: CASRRREGYGYTF

j_call: TRBJ1-4
v_call: TRBV29-1
d_call: TRBD1
clone_size: .
cdr3_nt: TGCAGCGTACTTAGACAGGGGGCTAATGAAAAACTGTTTTTT
cdr3_aa: CSVLRQGANEKLFF

j_call: TRBJ2-7
v_call: TRBV5-5
d_call: TRBD1
clone_size: .
cdr3_nt: TGTGCCAGCAGCTTCGGACAGGACAGTTACGAGCAGTACTTC
cdr3_aa: CASSFGQDSYEQYF

j_call: TRBJ1-2
v_call: TRBV6-5
d_call: TRBD1
clone_size: once
cdr3_nt: TGTGCCAGCAGTCTACGGGGGACAGGAGGCTATGGCTACACCTTC
cdr3_aa: CASSLRGTGGYGYTF

j_call: TRBJ2-2
v_call: TRBV5-1
d_call: .
clone_size: .
cdr3_nt: TGCGCCAGCAGCTTGGACCCCCGTAGTACCGGGGAGCTGTTTTTT
cdr3_aa: CASSLDPRSTGELFF

j_call: TRBJ1-2
v_call: TRBV12-3/TRBV12-4
d_call: .
clone_size: .
cdr3_nt: TGTGCCAGCAGCACCACAGGGAGAGATGGCTACACCTTC
cdr3_aa: CASSTTGRDGYTF

j_call: TRBJ1-2
v_call: TRBV13
d_call: .
clone_size: .
cdr3_nt: TGTGCCAGCAGCTTAGGTCAGGTGGACTATGGCTACACCTTC
cdr3_aa: CASSLGQVDYGYTF

j_call: TRBJ1-1
v_call: TRBV28
d_call: .
clone_size: once
cdr3_nt: TGTGCCAGCAGAAAGACAGGCGTCACTGAAGCTTTCTTT
cdr3_aa: CASRKTGVTEAFF

j_call: TRBJ2-2
v_call: TRBV3-1/TRBV3-2
d_call: TRBD1
clone_size: .
cdr3_nt: TGTGCCAGCAGCCCACAAGTTTTGACAGGGACCGGGGAGCTGTTTTTT
cdr3_aa: CASSPQVLTGTGELFF

j_call: TRBJ1-4
v_call: TRBV18
d_call: .
clone_size: .
cdr3_nt: TGTGCCAGCTCACCCCCCTCAAGGGGAATTAATGAAAAACTGTTTTTT
cdr3_aa: CASSPPSRGINEKLFF

j_call: TRBJ1-1
v_call: TRBV6-1
d_call: .
clone_size: .
cdr3_nt: TGTGCCAGCAGTGACAGGGGGAACACTGAAGCTTTCTTT
cdr3_aa: CASSDRGNTEAFF

j_call: TRBJ1-5
v_call: TRBV5-6
d_call: .
clone_size: once
cdr3_nt: TGTGCCAGCAGCTTCTGGGGGCGTCAGCCCCAGCATTTT
cdr3_aa: CASSFWGRQPQHF

j_call: TRBJ2-7
v_call: TRBV4-1
d_call: TRBD1
clone_size: .
cdr3_nt: TGCGCCAGCAGCCAAGAATATTTCGGGACAGGAGTCTACGAGCAGTACTTC
cdr3_aa: CASSQEYFGTGVYEQYF

j_call: TRBJ2-7
v_call: TRBV4-1
d_call: .
clone_size: once
cdr3_nt: TGCGCCAGCAGCTTGGCCCAGGGGTTCAACGAGCAGTACTTC
cdr3_aa: CASSLAQGFNEQYF

j_call: TRBJ2-1
v_call: TRBV29-1
d_call: TRBD2
clone_size: .
cdr3_nt: TGCAGCGTTGGAATAGCGGGGGGCCCCTACAATGAGCAGTTCTTC
cdr3_aa: CSVGIAGGPYNEQFF

j_call: TRBJ1-5
v_call: TRBV5-8
d_call: .
clone_size: .
cdr3_nt: TGTGCCAGCAGCTTTCGGTCTCAGCCCCAGCATTTT
cdr3_aa: CASSFRSQPQHF

j_call: TRBJ2-1
v_call: TRBV9
d_call: .
clone_size: .
cdr3_nt: TGTGCCAGCAGCGTCGGCTACAATGAGCAGTTCTTC
cdr3_aa: CASSVGYNEQFF

j_call: TRBJ1-1
v_call: TRBV29-1
d_call: .
clone_size: .
cdr3_nt: TGCAGCGTCCAAGGGGGGGAAGGGACTGAAGCTTTCTTT
cdr3_aa: CSVQGGEGTEAFF

j_call: TRBJ1-5
v_call: TRBV19
d_call: .
clone_size: .
cdr3_nt: TGTGCCAGTAGCCATAAGGGCAGGGGTGATCAGCCCCAGCATTTT
cdr3_aa: CASSHKGRGDQPQHF

j_call: TRBJ1-6
v_call: TRBV30
d_call: TRBD1
clone_size: .
cdr3_nt: TGTGCCTGGAGCCCACCTCCCTCAACAGGGGCCGAGGGTCGATCACCCCTCCACTTT
cdr3_aa: CAWSPPPSTGAEGRSPLHF

j_call: TRBJ2-5
v_call: TRBV29-1
d_call: .
clone_size: .
cdr3_nt: TGCAGCGTACCGGACAGACAAGAGACCCAGTACTTC
cdr3_aa: CSVPDRQETQYF

j_call: TRBJ2-2
v_call: TRBV5-1
d_call: TRBD2
clone_size: .
cdr3_nt: TGCGCCAGCAGCTTTGGCAGCGGGGGGGTCACCGGGGAGCTGTTTTTT
cdr3_aa: CASSFGSGGVTGELFF